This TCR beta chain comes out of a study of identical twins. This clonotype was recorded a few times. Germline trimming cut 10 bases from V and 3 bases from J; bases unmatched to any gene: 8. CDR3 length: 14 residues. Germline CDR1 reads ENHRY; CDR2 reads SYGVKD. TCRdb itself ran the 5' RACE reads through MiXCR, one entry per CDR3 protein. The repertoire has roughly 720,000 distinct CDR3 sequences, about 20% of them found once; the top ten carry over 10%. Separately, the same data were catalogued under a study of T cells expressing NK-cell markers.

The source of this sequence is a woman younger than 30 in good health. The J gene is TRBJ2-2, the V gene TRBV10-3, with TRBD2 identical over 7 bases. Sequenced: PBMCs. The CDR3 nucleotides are TGTGCCAGTAGGGGAGGGCCGGACACCGGGGAGCTGTTTTTT. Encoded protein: CASRGGPDTGELFF.